This T cell receptor (beta chain) was sequenced in a study of T cells expressing NK-cell markers. Per germline, CDR1 SQVTM and CDR2 ANQGSEA. This CDR3 is 15 amino acids long. Study-level results: Of the CD8+ T cell pool in roughly six donors, about 1.0-7.5% was accounted for by dominant NKG2C+ clonotypes.

As the method of synthesis, 5'RACE template switching with UMIs yielded TCR beta cDNA. TCRdb reworked the 5' RACE reads into one entry per CDR3 protein, no DNA. The sample holds around 470,000 distinct CDR3 sequences. To note about this clonotype: Its antigen remains unknown.

The chain couples TRBV29-1 to TRBJ2-7; the TRBD2 assignment by TCRdb is unverifiable without DNA. Sequences were obtained from blood T cells: a sorted CD56 or NKG2C T cell subset, CD4+ or CD8+ T cells, or bulk PBMC T cells (not recorded which). The TCR comes from a woman aged 45-65 years in good health. The CDR3 spells CSVGGLAGRIREQYF.